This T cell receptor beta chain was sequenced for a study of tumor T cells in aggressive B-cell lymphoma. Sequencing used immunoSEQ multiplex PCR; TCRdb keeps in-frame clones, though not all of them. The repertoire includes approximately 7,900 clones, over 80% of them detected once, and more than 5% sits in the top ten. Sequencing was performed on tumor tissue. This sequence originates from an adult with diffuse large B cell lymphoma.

CDR3 sequence: CASSYGPGQHSYEQYF. The CDR3 DNA follows: TGTGCCAGCAGTTATGGCCCCGGACAGCACTCCTACGAGCAGTACTTC. The chain combines TRBV6-5 with TRBJ2-7; maybe TRBD1 (6 bases). V was trimmed by 3 bases and J by 0 bases, leaving 15 bases between them. CDR1 and CDR2 (germline): MNHEY, SVGAGI. This CDR3 region has 16 residues.